A selection of T cell receptor beta chains follows, all from one sample in a study of Ad26.COV2.S vaccination and SARS-CoV-2 variants. Only in-frame clones appear in the TCRdb table, and some are missing; sequencing was by immunoSEQ multiplex PCR. The sample lists hundreds of thousands of clones, approximately 86% occurring once. This specimen consisted of peripheral blood, obtained in a trial of Ad26.COV2.S vaccine versus placebo. These receptors came from a person aged 18-60 years who received the Ad26.COV2.S COVID-19 vaccine or a placebo. The CDR3 runs from the conserved cysteine through the conserved F or W. The order of the fields is V gene, J gene, clone size, D gene, CDR3 DNA, CDR3 protein. The D gene is left open where the match is weak. Size tells how often a clone was seen (once, few, many) or the class of an expanded clone, and some rows leave it out.

>TRBV7-2|TRBJ2-7|.|TRBD1
TGTGCCAGCAGCTCCCGGACAGGAGCTTACGAGCAGTACTTC
CASSSRTGAYEQYF
>TRBV7-9|TRBJ2-5|.|TRBD1
TGTGCCAGCAGCGAGCCGGGACAGGGGTCGGAGACCCAGTACTTC
CASSEPGQGSETQYF
>TRBV7-2|TRBJ1-1|.|TRBD1
TGTGCCAGCAACCCTACAGGGGGCTACACTGAAGCTTTCTTT
CASNPTGGYTEAFF
>TRBV6-2/TRBV6-3|TRBJ2-7|.|.
TGTGCCAGCAGTCGACTCAATTTAGACTACGAGCAGTACTTC
CASSRLNLDYEQYF
>TRBV4-1|TRBJ1-1|.|.
TGCGCCAGCACCCCGGACCAGCCCCTTCTGAACACTGAAGCTTTCTTT
CASTPDQPLLNTEAFF
>TRBV7-9|TRBJ2-3|.|.
TGTGCCAGCAGCTTAGCTGCGGCCACAGATACGCAGTATTTT
CASSLAAATDTQYF
>TRBV3-1/TRBV3-2|TRBJ2-7|.|TRBD1
TGTGCCAGCAGCCAAGAAAGCGGGACAGGGGCCCTGAGCTTC
CASSQESGTGALSF
>TRBV10-3|TRBJ1-1|once|.
TGTGCCATCAGTGACCCTGCACAGGCGAACACTGAAGCTTTCTTT
CAISDPAQANTEAFF
>TRBV19|TRBJ2-5|many|.
TGTGCCAGTAGCCCCGGGGGGCCTAGCGCTACCCAAGAGACCCAGTACTTC
CASSPGGPSATQETQYF
>TRBV2|TRBJ2-2|.|TRBD1
TGTGCCAGCCAGGGACAGGGAAACACCGGGGAGCTGTTTTTT
CASQGQGNTGELFF
>TRBV3-1/TRBV3-2|TRBJ1-3|.|.
TGTGCCAGCAGCCTGGACACAACTCCTGGAAACACCATATATTTT
CASSLDTTPGNTIYF
>TRBV5-4|TRBJ2-7|.|TRBD2
TGTGCCAGCAGCCCGCTGGGGGGGGGTGCTCCCTCCTACGAGCAGTACTTC
CASSPLGGGAPSYEQYF
>TRBV2|TRBJ1-4|few|.
TGTGCCAGCAGTGTAGATTCTGGTGGCACAGGCCTTGAAAAACTGTTTTTT
CASSVDSGGTGLEKLFF
>TRBV28|TRBJ1-1|.|.
TGTGCCAGCCTCCTGGAGGGGGGCACTGAAGCTTTCTTT
CASLLEGGTEAFF
>TRBV4-2|TRBJ2-3|once|.
TGTGCCAGCAGCCAAGTAGTGGGGGGAAGCACAGATACGCAGTATTTT
CASSQVVGGSTDTQYF
>TRBV6-2/TRBV6-3|TRBJ2-1|.|.
TGTGCCAGCAGTCCCTACTACAATGAGCGGTTCTTC
CASSPYYNERFF
>TRBV7-2|TRBJ2-1|few|TRBD1
TGTGCCAGTTCGGGGACAGGGTACGATGAGCAGTTCTTC
CASSGTGYDEQFF
>TRBV7-2|TRBJ2-7|.|.
TGTGCCAGCAGCTTAGGTACAGAGACCTACGAGCAGTACTTC
CASSLGTETYEQYF
>TRBV28|TRBJ2-7|.|.
TGTGCCAGCAGAAGGGGACTCACCTACGAGCAGTACTTC
CASRRGLTYEQYF
>TRBV5-5|TRBJ2-2|many|TRBD1
TGTGCCAGCAGCTTCAGACAGGGGGGATACGGGGAGCTGTTTTTT
CASSFRQGGYGELFF
>TRBV6-5|TRBJ2-6|.|.
TGTGCCAGCAGTCGCGGGTCTGGGGCCAACGTCCTGACTTTC
CASSRGSGANVLTF
>TRBV10-3|TRBJ1-3|.|.
TGTGCCTCAAGGACTAGCTCTGGAAACACCATATATTTT
CASRTSSGNTIYF
>TRBV19|TRBJ2-1|once|.
TGTGCCAGTAGTATACCCAGGGGCTCCTACAATGAGCAGTTCTTC
CASSIPRGSYNEQFF
>TRBV19|TRBJ2-7|few|.
TGTGCCAGTACCTCTGGGGACGAGCAGTACTTC
CASTSGDEQYF
>TRBV5-1|TRBJ1-1|few|.
TGCGCCAGCAGCTTTGGGGGAGAAGGCACTGAAGCTTTCTTT
CASSFGGEGTEAFF
>TRBV6-5|TRBJ1-6|.|.
TGTGCCAGCAGCTTCGGACAGAATAATTCACCCCTCCACTTT
CASSFGQNNSPLHF
>TRBV13|TRBJ2-1|.|TRBD1
TGTGCCAGCAGCCCTTACAGACAGGGGGCGCGAATTAAGCAGTTCTTC
CASSPYRQGARIKQFF
>TRBV19|TRBJ2-2|.|TRBD1
TGTGCCAGTAGTATTTGGGACAGGGGGCTCGGCACCGGGGAGCTGTTTTTT
CASSIWDRGLGTGELFF
>TRBV2|TRBJ1-2|.|.
TGTGCCAGCGGCCGGGACGAAGGGAACTATGGCTACACCTTC
CASGRDEGNYGYTF
>TRBV7-9|TRBJ2-5|.|.
TGTGCCAGCAGCTTACAGGGACAAAGGGGGCAAGAGACCCAGTACTTC
CASSLQGQRGQETQYF
>TRBV7-6|TRBJ2-2|few|.
TGTGCCAGCAGCTCCACGACTACCCTCGGGGAGCTGTTTTTT
CASSSTTTLGELFF
>TRBV5-1|TRBJ1-1|.|.
TGCGCCAGCAGCTTGAGCGCTCTAAGGGACACTGAAGCTTTCTTT
CASSLSALRDTEAFF
>TRBV18|TRBJ1-1|.|TRBD1
TGTGCCAGCTCACCGGTCAGGGGGCGGGACACTGAAGCTTTCTTT
CASSPVRGRDTEAFF
>TRBV4-3|TRBJ1-1|.|.
TGCGCCAGCAGCTGGGGTACAGGGACGAACACTGAAGCTTTCTTT
CASSWGTGTNTEAFF
>TRBV6-1|TRBJ1-5|.|.
TGTGCCAGCGAGTTGAGGGGGGGCAATCAGCCCCAGCATTTT
CASELRGGNQPQHF
>TRBV7-2|TRBJ2-3|.|TRBD2
TGTGCCAGCAGACAGGTAGCGGGGAGGGGCGATACGCAGTATTTT
CASRQVAGRGDTQYF
>TRBV24-1|TRBJ2-3|.|.
TGTGCCACCAGTGATAATTCGGGGGCGCGAGCAGATACGCAGTATTTT
CATSDNSGARADTQYF
>TRBV5-6|TRBJ2-5|.|TRBD1
TGTGCCAGCAGCTCACCGGGGACAGGGGGAGAGACCCAGTACTTC
CASSSPGTGGETQYF
>TRBV6-1|TRBJ1-2|.|.
TGTGCCAGCAGTGAAACAGGAATTTGGGACTACACCTTC
CASSETGIWDYTF
>TRBV10-3|TRBJ1-2|once|.
TGTGCCATCAGTGGGGACAATTATGGCTACACCTTC
CAISGDNYGYTF
>TRBV6-1|TRBJ2-7|.|.
TGTGCCAGCAGTGAAGGCGGGATCGGAAACGAGCAGTACTTC
CASSEGGIGNEQYF
>TRBV7-3|TRBJ2-7|.|TRBD2
TGTGCCAGCAGCACCGGACTAGCGGGAGGGGAGCAGTACTTC
CASSTGLAGGEQYF
>TRBV4-3|TRBJ2-1|.|.
TGCGCCAGCAGCCAAGATTTGTGGGGACCCCTCGGCAATGAGCAGTTCTTC
CASSQDLWGPLGNEQFF
>TRBV15|TRBJ2-7|many|.
TGTGCCACCAGCTACGATTCAGGGTCGCTGGACGAGCAGTACTTC
CATSYDSGSLDEQYF
>TRBV4-2|TRBJ1-1|.|.
TGTGCCAGCAGCGCCGGAGGACTGGGAACTGAAGCTTTCTTT
CASSAGGLGTEAFF
>TRBV12-3/TRBV12-4|TRBJ2-7|.|.
TGTGCCAGCAGTTATGCGAGAAGCCACGGGTACTTC
CASSYARSHGYF
>TRBV12-3/TRBV12-4|TRBJ1-2|.|.
TGTGCCAGCAGTTCCACAGGGACCTATGGCTACACCTTC
CASSSTGTYGYTF
>TRBV4-1|TRBJ1-5|.|.
TGCGCCAGCAGCCAAGATCAAGCTAGCAATCAGCCCCAGCATTTT
CASSQDQASNQPQHF
>TRBV19|TRBJ2-7|.|.
TGTGCCAGTAGTATAGCGGCAGGGCGGAACGAGCAGTACTTC
CASSIAAGRNEQYF
>TRBV5-1|TRBJ2-3|.|.
TGCGCCAGCAGCTTCTCAGCAGATACGCAGTATTTT
CASSFSADTQYF
>TRBV19|TRBJ1-5|few|TRBD1
TGTGCCAGTAGTACCGGGACAGGGGGCTTGACCCAGCATTTT
CASSTGTGGLTQHF
>TRBV9|TRBJ2-1|.|TRBD2
TGTGCCAGCAGCCTTGGGACTAGCGGGGGTGATGAGCAGTTCTTC
CASSLGTSGGDEQFF